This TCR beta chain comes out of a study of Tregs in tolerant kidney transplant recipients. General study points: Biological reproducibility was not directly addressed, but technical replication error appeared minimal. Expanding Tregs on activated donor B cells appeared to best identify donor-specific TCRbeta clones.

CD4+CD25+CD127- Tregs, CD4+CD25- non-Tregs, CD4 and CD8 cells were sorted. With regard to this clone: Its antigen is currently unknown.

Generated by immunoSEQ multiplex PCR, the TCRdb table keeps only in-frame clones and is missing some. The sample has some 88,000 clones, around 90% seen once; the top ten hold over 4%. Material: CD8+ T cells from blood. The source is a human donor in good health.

CDR3 coding DNA: TGTGCCAGCAGCCGCCGGGACAGGGCTAATCAGCCCCAGCATTTT. It codes for CASSRRDRANQPQHF. J is TRBJ1-5 and V is TRBV27; 9 bases line up with TRBD1. J was trimmed by 4 bases and V by 6 bases; bases with no gene match: 7. The germline gives CDR1 MNHEY, CDR2 SMNVEV (reference sequence). The length of the CDR3 is 15 residues.